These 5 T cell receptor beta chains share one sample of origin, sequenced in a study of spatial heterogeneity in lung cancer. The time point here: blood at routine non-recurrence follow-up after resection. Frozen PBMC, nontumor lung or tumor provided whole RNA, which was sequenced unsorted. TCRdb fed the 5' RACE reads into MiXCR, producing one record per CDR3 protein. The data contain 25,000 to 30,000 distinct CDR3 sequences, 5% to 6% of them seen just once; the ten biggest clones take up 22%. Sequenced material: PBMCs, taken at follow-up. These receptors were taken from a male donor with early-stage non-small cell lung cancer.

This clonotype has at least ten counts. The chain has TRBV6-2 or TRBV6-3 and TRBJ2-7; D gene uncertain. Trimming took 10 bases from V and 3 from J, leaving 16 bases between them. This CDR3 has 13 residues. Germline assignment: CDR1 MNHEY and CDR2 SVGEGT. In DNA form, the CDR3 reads TGTGCCACCATGGACGCCCCAATCTACGAGCAGTACGTC. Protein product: CATMDAPIYEQYV.

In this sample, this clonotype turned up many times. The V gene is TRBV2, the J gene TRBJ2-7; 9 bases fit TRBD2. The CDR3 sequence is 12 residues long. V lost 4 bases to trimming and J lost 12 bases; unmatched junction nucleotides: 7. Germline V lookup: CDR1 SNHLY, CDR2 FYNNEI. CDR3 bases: TGTGCCAGCAGTGTTACGACTAGCGGTTTGTACGTC. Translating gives CASSVTTSGLYV.

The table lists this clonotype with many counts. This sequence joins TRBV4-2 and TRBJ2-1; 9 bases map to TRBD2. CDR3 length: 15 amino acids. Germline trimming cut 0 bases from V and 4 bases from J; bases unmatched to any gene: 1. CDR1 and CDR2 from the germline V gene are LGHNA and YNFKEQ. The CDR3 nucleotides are TGTGCCAGCAGCCAAGAGACTAGCGGTTACAATGAGCAGTTCTTC. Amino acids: CASSQETSGYNEQFF.

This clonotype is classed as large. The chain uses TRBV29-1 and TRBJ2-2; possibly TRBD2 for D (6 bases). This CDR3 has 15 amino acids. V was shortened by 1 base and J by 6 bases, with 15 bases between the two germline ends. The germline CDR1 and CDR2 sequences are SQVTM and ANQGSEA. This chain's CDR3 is CSVEGGAGPAGELFF. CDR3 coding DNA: TGCAGCGTTGAAGGTGGGGCGGGGCCCGCCGGGGAGCTGTTTTTT.

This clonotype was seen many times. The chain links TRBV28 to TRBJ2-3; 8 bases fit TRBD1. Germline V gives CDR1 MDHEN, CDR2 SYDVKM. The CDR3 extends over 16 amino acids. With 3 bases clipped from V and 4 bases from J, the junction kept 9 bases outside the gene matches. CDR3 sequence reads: CASSFHGQGKADTQYF. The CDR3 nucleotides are TGTGCCAGCAGTTTCCACGGACAGGGCAAAGCAGATACGCAGTATTTT.